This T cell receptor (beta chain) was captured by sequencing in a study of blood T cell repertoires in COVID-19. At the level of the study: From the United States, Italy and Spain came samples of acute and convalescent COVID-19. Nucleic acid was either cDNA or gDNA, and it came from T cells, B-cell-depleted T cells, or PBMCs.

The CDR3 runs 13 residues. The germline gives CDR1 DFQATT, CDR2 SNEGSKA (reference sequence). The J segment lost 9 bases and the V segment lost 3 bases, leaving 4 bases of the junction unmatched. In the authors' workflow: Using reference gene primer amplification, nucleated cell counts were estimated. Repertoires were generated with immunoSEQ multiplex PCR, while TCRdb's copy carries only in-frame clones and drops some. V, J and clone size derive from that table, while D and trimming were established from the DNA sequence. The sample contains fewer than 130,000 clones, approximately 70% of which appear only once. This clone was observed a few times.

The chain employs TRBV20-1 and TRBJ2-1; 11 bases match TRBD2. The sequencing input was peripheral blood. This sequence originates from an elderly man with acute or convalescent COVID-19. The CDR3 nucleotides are TGCAGTGCTAGTACTAGCGGGAGAGGTGAGCAGTTCTTC. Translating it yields CSASTSGRGEQFF.